This passage covers 21 T cell receptor beta chains from one sample sequenced in a study of T cell repertoires in cytomegalovirus infection. TCRdb reprocessed the reads via MiXCR and lists one record per CDR3 protein. The repertoire holds approximately 120,000 distinct CDR3 sequences, with around 29% as singletons. Their specific antigens are unknown. Specimen: CD8+ T cells from cultured PBMCs, collected from culture after CMV antigen stimulation. The receptors here all came from a human donor in good health (CMV status not recorded). Some clones in this sample may be carry-over from other donors' samples.

This chain connects TRBV14 to TRBJ1-2; D is uncertain. The CDR3 spans 13 residues. Trimming stripped 3 bases from V and 2 bases from J, with 7 bases between. Germline V gene sequence: CDR1 SGHDN, CDR2 FVKESK. The CDR3 reads CASSQGQNYGYTF. DNA of the CDR3: TGTGCCAGCAGCCAGGGCCAGAACTATGGCTACACCTTC.

This clonotype was detected only a few times. The gene calls are TRBV7-8 and TRBJ1-3, with a tentative D call TRBD1 (5 bases). The germline V and J ends were trimmed by 5 bases and 4 bases, with 12 bases remaining between them. The CDR3 runs to 14 residues. Germline CDR1 reads SGHVS; CDR2 reads FQNEAQ. The CDR3 protein is CASSRGGSGNTIYF. CDR3 DNA sequence: TGTGCCAGCAGCCGTGGGGGATCCGGAAACACCATATATTTT.

There are a few counts of this clonotype. V gene TRBV11-1 combines with J gene TRBJ2-7; D may be TRBD1 (5 bases). In germline, CDR1 is SGHAT, CDR2 FQDESV (reference sequence). This CDR3 contains 12 residues. V was pared by 3 bases and J by 5 bases, with 8 bases between. The DNA for the CDR3 is TGTGCCAGCAGCTTTTCAGGGAACGAGCAGTACTTC. This sequence encodes CASSFSGNEQYF.

V is TRBV3-1 and J is TRBJ2-1; D is unclear. The CDR3 spans 15 residues. The germline CDR1 and CDR2 sequences are LGHDT and YNNKEL (reference sequence). The V gene lost 4 bases and the J gene lost 0 bases, with 10 bases spanning the gap. CDR3 DNA sequence: TGTGCCAGCAGCCCCTTATCAAACTCCTACAATGAGCAGTTCTTC. It specifies CASSPLSNSYNEQFF.

The rearrangement links TRBV5-1 to TRBJ2-2; D remains unclear. Between the trimmed V and J ends, which lost 2 bases and 0 bases, there was a span of 5 bases. CDR1 SGHRS and CDR2 YFSETQ come from the germline V gene. This CDR3 region has 14 residues. CDR3 sequence (DNA): TGCGCCAGCAGCTTTGGGTCGAACACCGGGGAGCTGTTTTTT. Its protein is CASSFGSNTGELFF.

This chain links TRBV19 with TRBJ2-1, with TRBD2 as a possible D gene (6 bases). Germline values: CDR1 LNHDA, CDR2 SQIVND (reference sequence). The ends were cut back, 5 bases at V and 5 bases at J, with 13 bases in the middle. The CDR3 has 14 amino acids. The CDR3 reads CASSRGGGNNEQFF. For the CDR3, the DNA is TGTGCCAGTAGTCGTGGAGGAGGGAACAATGAGCAGTTCTTC. The full variable domain, completed using reference TRBV19 and TRBJ2-1, is DGGITQSPKYLFRKEGQNVTLSCEQNLNHDAMYWYRQDPGQGLRLIYYSQIVNDFQKGDIAEGYSVSREKKESFPLTVTSAQKNPTAFYLCASSRGGGNNEQFFGPGTRLTVL.

The chain employs TRBV11-2 and TRBJ2-1, with 12 bases that match TRBD2. This CDR3 contains 17 residues. The germline CDR1 and CDR2 sequences are SGHAT and FQNNGV. The V gene end was trimmed by 1 base and the J gene end by 4 bases; junction bases not matched to a gene: 5. The CDR3 loop reads CASSLGTSGALYNEQFF. CDR3 nucleotide sequence: TGTGCCAGCAGCTTAGGGACTAGCGGGGCCCTTTACAATGAGCAGTTCTTC.

This clonotype was counted ten times or more. The chain combines TRBV7-2 with TRBJ2-2; TRBD1 or TRBD2 may be the D gene (6 bases each). Germline assignment: CDR1 SGHTA and CDR2 FQGNSA. The CDR3 length is 17 residues. V lost 6 bases, J lost 4 bases, and 21 bases lay in between. Written as DNA, the CDR3 is TGTGCCAGCAGGCTCCCTAGGGGGGCCCCGAGCACCGGGGAGCTGTTTTTT. This encodes CASRLPRGAPSTGELFF.

As concerns this clonotype: This could be a read error, since a much larger clone is one nucleotide away. The V gene is TRBV7-2, the J gene TRBJ1-2; 7 bases are shared with TRBD1. The CDR3 is 17 residues long. Germline V lookup: CDR1 SGHTA, CDR2 FQGNSA. CDR3 amino acids: CASSSPGQQGLNYGCTF. CDR3 in DNA: TGTGCCAGCAGCTCACCGGGACAGCAGGGGCTTAACTATGGCTGCACCTTC.

A few counts support this clonotype. This sequence joins TRBV27 and TRBJ2-2; D is unclear. Germline V CDR1 and CDR2: MNHEY, SMNVEV (reference sequence). The V gene lost 5 bases and the J gene lost 4 bases, with 8 bases spanning the gap. The CDR3 has 13 residues. This chain's CDR3 is CASSPYSTGELFF. CDR3 nucleotide sequence: TGTGCCAGCAGTCCTTACAGCACCGGGGAGCTGTTTTTT.

This clonotype has at least ten counts. The chain couples TRBV19 to TRBJ1-5; unclear D gene. Germline V gene sequence: CDR1 LNHDA, CDR2 SQIVND (reference sequence). V lost 7 bases, J lost 6 bases, and 10 bases lay in between. The CDR3 loop spans 12 amino acids. The CDR3 loop reads CASKISGQPQHF. In nucleotides, the CDR3 is TGTGCCAGTAAAATCAGTGGTCAGCCCCAGCATTTT.

The gene calls are TRBV20-1 and TRBJ2-3; TRBD2 agrees at 10 bases. V shed 5 bases and J 6 bases; nucleotides not matched to a gene: 11. Germline loops: CDR1 DFQATT, CDR2 SNEGSKA (reference sequence). The CDR3 extends over 15 amino acids. The CDR3 sequence: CSAPEAGGVRDTQYF. The CDR3 DNA sequence: TGCAGTGCTCCTGAAGCGGGGGGGGTCAGGGATACGCAGTATTTT.

The chain joins TRBV5-6 to TRBJ1-1; D is unresolved. Between the trimmed V and J ends, which lost 0 bases and 1 base, there was a span of 10 bases. The CDR3 has 15 residues. CDR1 and CDR2 from the germline V gene are SGHDT and YYEEEE. CDR3 amino acids: CASSLEWAGNTEAFF. CDR3 DNA: TGTGCCAGCAGCTTGGAGTGGGCCGGGAACACTGAAGCTTTCTTT.

This clonotype was seen a handful of times. The CDR3 is CASSFGVGGRGDTEAFF. DNA for the CDR3: TGTGCCAGCAGTTTTGGGGTCGGGGGCAGAGGGGACACTGAAGCTTTCTTT. The chain is built from TRBV28 and TRBJ1-1; weak D call: TRBD1 (6 bases). Trimming took 3 bases from V and 3 from J, leaving 20 bases between them. This CDR3 is 17 amino acids long. Germline V lookup: CDR1 MDHEN, CDR2 SYDVKM.

The rearrangement uses TRBV19 and TRBJ2-7; perhaps TRBD2 as D (5 bases). Germline CDR1 reads LNHDA; CDR2 reads SQIVND (reference sequence). V gave up 3 bases and J gave up 0 bases, with 6 bases separating them. The CDR3 runs 13 residues. The CDR3 region has the DNA TGTGCCAGTAGTATCCGGGACTCCTACGAGCAGTACTTC. As protein: CASSIRDSYEQYF.

The V gene is TRBV4-2, the J gene TRBJ1-2; D is uncertain. Germline assignment: CDR1 LGHNA and CDR2 YNFKEQ. This CDR3 region has 14 residues. V dropped 3 bases and J dropped 4 bases, with 12 bases sitting between them. CDR3 nucleotide sequence: TGTGCCAGCAGCCAGGTTGGAACCCCCTATGGCTACACCTTC. This gives the protein CASSQVGTPYGYTF.

The J gene is TRBJ1-2, the V gene TRBV5-6; TRBD1 agrees at 8 bases. The CDR3 contains 17 residues. The germline V gene has CDR1 SGHDT and CDR2 YYEEEE. Trimming removed 2 bases from V and 3 bases from J; junction bases left unmatched: 12. The CDR3 loop reads CASSLTGQETPYYGYTF. The CDR3, as DNA: TGTGCCAGCAGCTTAACGGGACAGGAGACCCCCTACTATGGCTACACCTTC.

This clonotype was found a few times. The gene calls are TRBV19 and TRBJ2-1, with D possibly matching TRBD2 (5 bases). Germline V gene sequence: CDR1 LNHDA, CDR2 SQIVND (reference sequence). The CDR3 is made up of 13 amino acids. V dropped 1 base and J dropped 8 bases, with 9 bases sitting between them. The DNA of the CDR3 is TGTGCCAGTAGTATAGTAGGAGCGGATGAGCAGTTCTTC. Protein: CASSIVGADEQFF.

This clonotype has at least ten counts. This chain links TRBV7-8 with TRBJ1-6, with TRBD1 as a possible D gene (5 bases). Between the trimmed V and J ends, which lost 1 base and 4 bases, there was a span of 11 bases. The CDR3 runs to 16 residues. CDR1 SGHVS and CDR2 FQNEAQ come from the germline V gene. This CDR3 is CASSLDDSQYNSPLHF. The CDR3 DNA follows: TGTGCCAGCAGCTTAGACGACAGCCAATATAATTCACCCCTCCACTTT.

The V call is TRBV28, the J call TRBJ1-4; D may be TRBD1 (6 bases). Germline lookup yields CDR1 MDHEN and CDR2 SYDVKM. This CDR3 has 19 residues. The ends were cut back, 6 bases at V and 8 bases at J, with 31 bases in the middle. In DNA, the CDR3 is TGTGCCAGCAGCCCCCCGGACAGCCCCAGTGGATTTAAGAGGGAAAAACTGTTTTTT. This encodes CASSPPDSPSGFKREKLFF.

With respect to this clonotype: At one end, the junction sequence differs from germline, possibly due to a read error. The V call is TRBV6-5, the J call TRBJ2-2; maybe TRBD1 (6 bases). The V gene's germline CDR1 is MNHEY and CDR2 SVGAGI. This CDR3 spans 15 amino acids. The CDR3: CANSSWGQDTGELFF. In nucleotides, the CDR3 is TGTGCCAACAGTTCTTGGGGGCAGGACACCGGGGAGCTGTTTTTT.